This T cell receptor (beta chain) comes out of a study of cytomegalovirus exposure and HLA in healthy donors. Sequencing was performed with immunoSEQ multiplex PCR; in TCRdb, only in-frame clones are kept and a portion is missing. The table includes under 95,000 clones, approximately 90% detected once. The V gene lost 1 base and the J gene lost 0 bases, with 5 bases spanning the gap. Germline CDR1 and CDR2: MNHEY and SMNVEV (reference sequence). The CDR3 spans 14 residues. Material for sequencing was PBMCs. The chain combines TRBV27 with TRBJ2-3; no clear D gene. The receptor's source is a young man in good health and CMV-seronegative. CDR3 DNA: TGTGCCAGCAGTTTATGGCAGAGCACAGATACGCAGTATTTT. This codes for CASSLWQSTDTQYF.